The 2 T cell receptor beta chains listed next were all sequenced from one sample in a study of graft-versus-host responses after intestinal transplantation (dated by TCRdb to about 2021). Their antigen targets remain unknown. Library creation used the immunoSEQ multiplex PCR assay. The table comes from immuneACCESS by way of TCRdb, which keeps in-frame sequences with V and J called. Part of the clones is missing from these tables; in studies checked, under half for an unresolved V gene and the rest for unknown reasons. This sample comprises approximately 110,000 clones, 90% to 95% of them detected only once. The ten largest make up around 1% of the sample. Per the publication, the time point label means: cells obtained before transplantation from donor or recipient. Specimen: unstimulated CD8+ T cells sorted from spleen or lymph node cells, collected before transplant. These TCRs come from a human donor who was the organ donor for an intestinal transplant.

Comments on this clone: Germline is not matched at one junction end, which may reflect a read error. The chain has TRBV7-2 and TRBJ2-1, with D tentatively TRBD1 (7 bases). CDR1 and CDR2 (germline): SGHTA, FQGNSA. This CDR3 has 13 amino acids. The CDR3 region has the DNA TGTGTCAGCAGCTTAGGCAGGGGGGATGAGCAGTTCTTC. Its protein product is CVSSLGRGDEQFF. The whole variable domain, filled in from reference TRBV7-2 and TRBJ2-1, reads GAGVSQSPSNKVTEKGKDVELRCDPISGHTALYWYRQSLGQGLEFLIYFQGNSAPDKSGLPSDRFSAERTGGSVSTLTIQRTQQEDSAVYLCVSSLGRGDEQFFGPGTRLTVL.

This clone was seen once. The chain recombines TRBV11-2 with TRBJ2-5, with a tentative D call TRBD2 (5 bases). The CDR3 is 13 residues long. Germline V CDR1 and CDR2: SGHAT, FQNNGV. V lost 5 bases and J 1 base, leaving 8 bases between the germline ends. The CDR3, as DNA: TGTGCCAGCAGCCGGACTCTCCAAGAGACCCAGTACTTC. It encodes CASSRTLQETQYF.